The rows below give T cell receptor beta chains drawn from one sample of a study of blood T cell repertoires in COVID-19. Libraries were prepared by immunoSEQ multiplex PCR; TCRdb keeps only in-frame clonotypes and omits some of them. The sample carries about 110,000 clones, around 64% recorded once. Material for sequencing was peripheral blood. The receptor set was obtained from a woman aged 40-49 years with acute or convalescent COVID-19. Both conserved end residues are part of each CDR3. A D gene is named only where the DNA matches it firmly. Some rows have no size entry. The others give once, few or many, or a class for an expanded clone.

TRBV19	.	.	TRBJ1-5	TGTGCCAGTAAGACGACAGGTGGGAGCAATCAGCCCCAGCATTTT	CASKTTGGSNQPQHF
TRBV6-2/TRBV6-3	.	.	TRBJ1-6	TGTGCCAGCAGTCCAGGAAGCGGTAATTCACCCCTCCACTTT	CASSPGSGNSPLHF
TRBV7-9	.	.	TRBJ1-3	TGTGCCAGCAGCATTACAGGAGTGACGGGAAACACCATATATTTT	CASSITGVTGNTIYF
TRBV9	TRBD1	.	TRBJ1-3	TGTGCCAGCAGCGTAAGGGACAGGGGCTCTGGAAACACCATATATTTT	CASSVRDRGSGNTIYF
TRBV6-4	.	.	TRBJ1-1	TGTGCCATGTCAGGGGAAAGTGGGAACACTGAAGCTTTCTTT	CAMSGESGNTEAFF
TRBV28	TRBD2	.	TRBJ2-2	TGTGCCAGCTGGGCGGGGGGGAGGACCGGGGAGCTGTTTTTT	CASWAGGRTGELFF
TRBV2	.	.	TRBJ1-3	TGTGCCAGCAGTGTCTCAGAAGGAAACACCATATATTTT	CASSVSEGNTIYF
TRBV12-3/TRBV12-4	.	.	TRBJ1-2	TGTGCCAGCAGTTTAGGGAGATACTATGGCTACACCTTC	CASSLGRYYGYTF
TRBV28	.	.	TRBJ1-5	TGTGCCAGCTCCACCCCGTTAGGACAGAGCTCCAATCAGCCCCAGCATTTT	CASSTPLGQSSNQPQHF
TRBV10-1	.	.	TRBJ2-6	TGCGCCAGCAGTCTCAGCAGGCAGGGTCACCAAATCAGTTCCGGGGCCAACGTCCTGACTTTC	CASSLSRQGHQISSGANVLTF
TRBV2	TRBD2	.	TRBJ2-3	TGTGCCAGCAGCGGCCTAGCGGGGGGGCCAGATACGCAGTATTTT	CASSGLAGGPDTQYF
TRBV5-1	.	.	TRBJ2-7	TGCGCCAGCAGCGGAGAATACGAGCAGTACTTC	CASSGEYEQYF
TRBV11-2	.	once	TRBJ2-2	TGTGCCAGCAGCCGACAAAACACCGGGGAGCTGTTTTTT	CASSRQNTGELFF
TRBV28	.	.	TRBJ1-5	TGTGCCAGCAGTTTAATCTTGGGTAGGGCACAGGATCAGCCCCAGCATTTT	CASSLILGRAQDQPQHF
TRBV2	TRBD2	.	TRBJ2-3	TGTGCCAGCAGTGCGACTAGCGGGGTCCCAGATACGCAGTATTTT	CASSATSGVPDTQYF
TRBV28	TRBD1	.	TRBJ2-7	TGTGCCAGCAGTTTTGCCGGACAGGGGAGTTCCTACGAGCAGTACTTC	CASSFAGQGSSYEQYF
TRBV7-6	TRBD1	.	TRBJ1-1	TGTGCCAGCAGCTTAGCAGTCAATATAGGGACAGGGGAAGAAAGTGAAGCTTTCTTT	CASSLAVNIGTGEESEAFF
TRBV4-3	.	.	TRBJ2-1	TGCGCCAGCAGCCAAGAATGGAGGGGGCGAGGTGAGCAGTTCTTC	CASSQEWRGRGEQFF
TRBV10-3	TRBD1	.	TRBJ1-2	TGTGCCATCGGGGTCCGGGACAGGGGGCGCGCAACCTATGGCTACACCTTC	CAIGVRDRGRATYGYTF
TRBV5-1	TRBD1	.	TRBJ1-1	TGCGCCAGCAGCTTGGCCGGGACAGGGATAGACACTGAAGCTTTCTTT	CASSLAGTGIDTEAFF
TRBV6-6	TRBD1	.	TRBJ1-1	TGTGCCACGGGACAGCAGAACACTGAAGCTTTCTTT	CATGQQNTEAFF
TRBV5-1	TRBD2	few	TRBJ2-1	TGCGCCAGCAGCTTGCTCCCCAGCGGGGGTAGCTACAATGAGCAGTTCTTC	CASSLLPSGGSYNEQFF